Below, 26 T cell receptor beta chains from the same sample are listed, as sequenced in a study of blood T cell repertoires in COVID-19. Method: immunoSEQ multiplex PCR; TCRdb's copy keeps in-frame clones and lacks some. The sample has approximately 390,000 clones, 85% to 90% seen once. The sample taken for sequencing was PBMCs or T cells enriched from blood (not recorded which). These receptors were taken from a woman in her fifties or sixties who had recovered from COVID-19.

The chain recombines TRBV27 with TRBJ1-5, with D tentatively TRBD1 (6 bases). V was cut by 4 bases and J by 1 base, with 14 bases left in between. Germline V CDR1 and CDR2: MNHEY, SMNVEV (reference sequence). The CDR3 runs to 16 residues. CDR3 region: CASSSQDSLSNQPQHF. CDR3 nucleotide sequence: TGTGCCAGCAGTTCCCAGGACAGCTTAAGCAATCAGCCCCAGCATTTT.

V and J are TRBV30 and TRBJ2-5; 7 bases fit TRBD2. The length of the CDR3 is 15 residues. The germline gives CDR1 GTSNPN, CDR2 SVGIG (reference sequence). Losses at the gene ends were 7 bases for V and 5 bases for J; bases not matched to a gene: 16. CDR3 in amino acids: CASGGQDKSGETQYF. In nucleotides, the CDR3 is TGTGCCTCGGGAGGCCAGGATAAGTCTGGGGAGACCCAGTACTTC.

This chain joins TRBV7-6 and TRBJ1-4; 7 nucleotides agree with TRBD1. This CDR3 has 15 amino acids. The junction had 6 bases not matched to a gene; V was cut back by 0 bases and J by 8 bases. Germline CDR1 SGHVS, CDR2 FNYEAQ. CDR3 DNA: TGTGCCAGCAGCTTAGCACCTAGACAGGGAGAAAAACTGTTTTTT. Its protein is CASSLAPRQGEKLFF. The full variable domain, its missing parts supplied by reference TRBV7-6 and TRBJ1-4, is GAGVSQSPRYKVTKRGQDVALRCDPISGHVSLYWYRQALGQGPEFLTYFNYEAQQDKSGLPNDRFSAERPEGSISTLTIQRTEQRDSAMYRCASSLAPRQGEKLFFGSGTQLSVL.

The chain joins TRBV6-5 to TRBJ2-3, with a tentative D call TRBD2 (5 bases). Germline V lookup: CDR1 MNHEY, CDR2 SVGAGI. The CDR3 runs 11 residues. Trimming stripped 7 bases from V and 5 bases from J, with 7 bases between. CDR3 in DNA: TGTGCCAGCACTCGGGGAGATACGCAGTATTTT. Encoded protein: CASTRGDTQYF.

On this clone itself: At one boundary the junction diverges from the germline segment, which might be a read error. The V and J genes are TRBV29-1 and TRBJ1-1, with D perhaps matching TRBD1 (5 bases). Germline CDR1 reads SQVTM; CDR2 reads ANQGSEA. This CDR3 contains 13 residues. The DNA for the CDR3 is TGCAGCTTTGAGGTCGGCAGGGATGCTGAAGCTTTCTTT. Protein: CSFEVGRDAEAFF.

V is TRBV27 and J is TRBJ1-2, with TRBD1 matching 7 bases. CDR3 length: 15 residues. CDR1 MNHEY and CDR2 SMNVEV come from the germline V gene (reference sequence). V shed 5 bases, J shed 4 bases, and the junction held 10 bases outside the gene matches. DNA for the CDR3: TGTGCCAGCAGTCTAACAGGGGTTCGGACCTATGGCTACACCTTC. Residues: CASSLTGVRTYGYTF.

The chain employs TRBV23-1 and TRBJ1-4; TRBD1 might be the D (6 bases). TRBV23-1 has ORF status, its function being uncertain. Trimming left V 4 bases short and J 8 bases short, with 23 bases between. The CDR3 spans 17 residues. Here the CDR3 DNA reads TGCGCCAGCAGTCCATGGGGGCCGTCCGGAGCGGAGGAAAAACTGTTTTTT. It yields the protein CASSPWGPSGAEEKLFF.

The chain links TRBV29-1 to TRBJ1-2; D remains ambiguous. Germline CDR1 and CDR2: SQVTM and ANQGSEA. CDR3 size: 12 residues. Here the CDR3 reads CTTQVFNYGYTF. The CDR3 bases are TGCACCACCCAGGTTTTTAACTATGGCTACACCTTC.

The chain joins TRBV7-9 to TRBJ1-2; 9 nucleotides align to TRBD1. V shed 7 bases and J 7 bases; nucleotides not matched to a gene: 7. Germline V gene data show CDR1 as SEHNR and CDR2 as FQNEAQ (reference sequence). The CDR3 is 13 residues long. CDR3 DNA: TGTGCCAGCACCGGGGACAGGGTTCTTGGCTACACCTTC. Residues: CASTGDRVLGYTF.

This sequence joins TRBV12-3 or TRBV12-4 and TRBJ2-7, with a possible D match to TRBD1 (6 bases). Between the trimmed V and J ends, which lost 4 bases and 0 bases, there was a span of 7 bases. The CDR3 is 13 amino acids. CDR3 sequence reads: CASSWTASYEQYF. The CDR3 DNA sequence: TGTGCCAGCAGTTGGACAGCCTCCTACGAGCAGTACTTC.

The genes are TRBV10-3 and TRBJ1-1, with 7 bases matching TRBD1. From germline, CDR1 is ENHRY and CDR2 SYGVKD. This CDR3 comprises 13 residues. Unmatched junction bases numbered 8, after V lost 9 bases and J lost 4 bases. CDR3 nucleotide sequence: TGTGCCATAGGGACAGAAGGAACCACTGAAGCTTTCTTT. It specifies CAIGTEGTTEAFF.

The genes are TRBV3-1 (or the pseudogene TRBV3-2) and TRBJ2-6; TRBD1 agrees at 7 bases. Germline-derived CDR1 and CDR2 are LGHDT and YNNKEL (reference sequence). The V segment lost 8 bases and the J segment 0 bases; nucleotides outside the gene matches: 7. This CDR3 is 16 amino acids long. CDR3 sequence: CASAGTVNSGANVLTF. The CDR3, as DNA: TGTGCCAGCGCCGGGACAGTAAACTCTGGGGCCAACGTCCTGACTTTC.

The chain recombines TRBV27 with TRBJ1-6; 8 nucleotides match TRBD1. V shed 6 bases, J shed 6 bases, and the junction held 4 bases outside the gene matches. Germline lookup yields CDR1 MNHEY and CDR2 SMNVEV (reference sequence). The CDR3 sequence is 14 residues long. The CDR3 loop is CASSTGQGNSPLHF. The CDR3 bases are TGTGCCAGCAGCACCGGACAGGGTAATTCACCCCTCCACTTT.

This rearrangement joins TRBV27 to TRBJ1-1; TRBD1 matches at 7 bases. The germline CDR1 and CDR2 sequences are MNHEY and SMNVEV (reference sequence). V lost 6 bases to trimming and J lost 7 bases; unmatched junction nucleotides: 8. The CDR3 runs 13 residues. The CDR3 bases are TGTGCCAGCAGCCGACAGGGCCTCCATGAAGCTTTCTTT. The encoded protein is CASSRQGLHEAFF.

The chain recombines TRBV24-1 with TRBJ1-1, with 7 bases that match TRBD1. After removal of 2 bases from V and 8 bases from J, the junction contained 4 bases not matched to a gene. The CDR3 contains 13 residues. CDR1 KGHDR and CDR2 SFDVKD come from the germline V gene. This chain's CDR3 is CATSDSTGLEAFF. As DNA, the CDR3 is TGTGCCACCAGTGATTCGACAGGGCTAGAAGCTTTCTTT.

The gene calls are TRBV6-5 and TRBJ2-7, with a tentative D call TRBD1 (5 bases). V gave up 6 bases and J gave up 2 bases, with 11 bases separating them. CDR3 size: 13 residues. Germline V CDR1 and CDR2: MNHEY, SVGAGI. In DNA form, the CDR3 reads TGTGCCAGCAGGGGGCCGGCCGCCTACGAGCAGTACTTC. This sequence encodes CASRGPAAYEQYF.

The genes are TRBV9 and TRBJ2-2, with 10 bases fitting TRBD1. This CDR3 comprises 20 residues. Per the germline V gene, CDR1 is SGDLS and CDR2 is YYNGEE. Losses at the gene ends were 3 bases for V and 1 base for J; bases not matched to a gene: 15. The CDR3 nucleotides read TGTGCCAGCAGCGCTTTACCGGGACAGGGGCCCGGTGGGAACACCGGGGAGCTGTTTTTT. Amino acids: CASSALPGQGPGGNTGELFF.

The chain couples TRBV2 to TRBJ2-3, with D tentatively TRBD2 (6 bases). V gave up 8 bases and J gave up 9 bases, with 12 bases separating them. The CDR3 extends over 11 amino acids. Germline CDR1 reads SNHLY; CDR2 reads FYNNEI. DNA of the CDR3: TGTGCCAGCCGCCGTGGGGGGACGCAGTATTTT. Translated, it gives CASRRGGTQYF.

The chain links TRBV4-1 to TRBJ2-3, with D tentatively TRBD2 (6 bases). Trimming took 1 base from V and 8 from J, leaving 16 bases between them. CDR1 is MGHRA and CDR2 is YSYEKL in the germline V gene. The CDR3 spans 15 residues. CDR3: CASSQVSGGGPTQYF. The CDR3, as DNA: TGCGCCAGCAGCCAAGTAAGTGGGGGAGGACCTACGCAGTATTTT.

This chain joins TRBV27 and TRBJ2-3, with TRBD2 as a possible D gene (6 bases). The CDR3 consists of 17 residues. The V end was cut by 5 bases, the J end by 3 bases, with 21 bases between. The germline gives CDR1 MNHEY, CDR2 SMNVEV (reference sequence). The CDR3 DNA reads TGTGCCAGCAGTCCATCCATATCGGGGCGGGGAACAGATACGCAGTATTTT. This encodes CASSPSISGRGTDTQYF.

The rearrangement uses TRBV10-3 and TRBJ1-1; 9 nucleotides agree with TRBD1. This CDR3 has 14 residues. Germline V gene lookup returns CDR1 ENHRY and CDR2 SYGVKD. Trimming cost V 10 bases and J 6 bases; bases outside gene matches: 12. The CDR3 region is CATTNLDRGAEAFF. CDR3 bases: TGTGCCACGACAAACTTGGACAGGGGCGCTGAAGCTTTCTTT.

The chain couples TRBV4-3 to TRBJ1-5, with a weak D call TRBD1 (6 bases). Germline-derived CDR1 and CDR2 are LGHNA and YSLEER. Deletions cut 0 bases from V and 5 bases from J, with 11 bases between. CDR3 length: 15 residues. The CDR3 is CASSQEDSRYQPQHF. The CDR3 coding sequence is TGCGCCAGCAGCCAAGAGGACAGCCGGTATCAGCCCCAGCATTTT.

The chain is built from TRBV15 and TRBJ1-3; TRBD1 might be the D (6 bases). Per germline, CDR1 LNHNV and CDR2 YYDKDF (reference sequence). Trimming took off 0 bases at V and 0 bases at J, with 9 bases between the two ends. The CDR3 is 16 amino acids. The CDR3 DNA reads TGTGCCACCAGCAGAGATGTGGGGGCCTCTGGAAACACCATATATTTT. This encodes CATSRDVGASGNTIYF. Full variable domain (remainder filled in from reference TRBV15 and TRBJ1-3): DAMVIQNPRYQVTQFGKPVTLSCSQTLNHNVMYWYQQKSSQAPKLLFHYYDKDFNNEADTPDNFQSRRPNTSFCFLDIRSPGLGDTAMYLCATSRDVGASGNTIYFGEGSWLTVV.

The genes are TRBV10-3 and TRBJ1-1; 9 bases map to TRBD1. Germline trimming cut 11 bases from V and 3 bases from J; bases unmatched to any gene: 7. The CDR3 is made up of 13 amino acids. Germline V CDR1 and CDR2: ENHRY, SYGVKD. CDR3 sequence reads: CAVNRGPDTEAFF. The CDR3 DNA reads TGTGCCGTGAACAGGGGGCCGGACACTGAAGCTTTCTTT.

The V call is TRBV15, the J call TRBJ2-2; TRBD2 matches 8 bases. The V gene end was trimmed by 0 bases and the J gene end by 4 bases; junction bases not matched to a gene: 4. Germline CDR1 LNHNV, CDR2 YYDKDF (reference sequence). This CDR3 is 16 amino acids long. CDR3 region: CATSREGGGTTGELFF. CDR3 sequence (DNA): TGTGCCACCAGCAGAGAGGGCGGGGGGACCACCGGGGAGCTGTTTTTT.

V is TRBV25-1 and J is TRBJ2-2, with 7 bases aligning to TRBD1. The CDR3 runs 15 residues. Per germline, CDR1 MGHDK and CDR2 SYGVNS. V was pared by 4 bases and J by 4 bases, with 6 bases of the junction left unmatched. As DNA, the CDR3 is TGTGCCAGCAGTGTAACAGGGGCCGCCACCGGGGAGCTGTTTTTT. Amino acid sequence: CASSVTGAATGELFF.